These 30 T cell receptor beta chains were all obtained from the same sample, sequenced in a study of blood T cell repertoires in COVID-19. Some clones are missing from TCRdb's copy, which holds only in-frame ones; the method was immunoSEQ multiplex PCR. The sample lists hundreds of thousands of clones, about nine tenths seen once, with 2.6% in the top ten. The source material was PBMCs or T cells enriched from blood (not recorded which). The receptors here all came from a man in his 60s who had recovered from COVID-19.

This clone appeared many times. This sequence joins TRBV19 and TRBJ2-2; tentatively, D is TRBD1 (6 bases). Germline CDR1 LNHDA, CDR2 SQIVND (reference sequence). The V gene lost 6 bases and the J gene lost 7 bases, with 15 bases spanning the gap. This CDR3 is 14 amino acids long. This chain's CDR3 is CASREQGRVGELFF. The CDR3 DNA follows: TGTGCCAGTAGGGAACAGGGTAGGGTCGGGGAGCTGTTTTTT.

This rearrangement joins TRBV5-1 to TRBJ1-1; 7 nucleotides line up with TRBD1. Germline V gene lookup returns CDR1 SGHRS and CDR2 YFSETQ. The length of the CDR3 is 15 residues. The ends lost 2 bases at V and 4 bases at J; junction bases unmatched: 8. CDR3 loop: CASSLIGGSTTEAFF. In DNA, the CDR3 is TGCGCCAGCAGCTTAATAGGGGGCAGTACCACTGAAGCTTTCTTT.

V and J are TRBV30 and TRBJ2-7, with D possibly matching TRBD2 (6 bases). The CDR3 consists of 12 residues. The germline V gene has CDR1 GTSNPN and CDR2 SVGIG (reference sequence). Trimming removed 2 bases from V and 4 bases from J, with 9 bases in between. The CDR3 nucleotides read TGTGCCTGGAGTCGGGGGAGGTACGAGCAGTACTTC. The encoded protein is CAWSRGRYEQYF.

The genes are TRBV4-1 and TRBJ1-6; tentative D call: TRBD1 (5 bases). Trimming removed 7 bases at V and 5 bases at J, with 15 bases between. This CDR3 has 15 residues. Germline CDR1 MGHRA, CDR2 YSYEKL. The CDR3 region is CASKPGGGDNSPLHF. CDR3 nucleotide sequence: TGCGCCAGCAAACCCGGGGGAGGTGATAATTCACCCCTCCACTTT.

The chain joins TRBV19 to TRBJ1-2; no definite D call. V was pared by 9 bases and J by 4 bases, with 15 bases between. Germline V gene sequence: CDR1 LNHDA, CDR2 SQIVND (reference sequence). The CDR3 totals 13 residues. CDR3 bases: TGTGCCAGCGGGGTGGGGTCCCCCTATGGCTACACCTTC. Its translation: CASGVGSPYGYTF.

The chain carries TRBV6-2 or TRBV6-3 and TRBJ1-6, with D possibly TRBD1 on 5 matching bases. Trimming removed 5 bases from V and 4 bases from J, with 9 bases in between. This CDR3 is built from 14 residues. Germline V CDR1 and CDR2: MNHEY, SVGEGT. The CDR3 region is CASSQGRYNSPLHF. Here the CDR3 DNA reads TGTGCCAGCAGTCAGGGAAGGTATAATTCACCCCTCCACTTT.

The J gene is TRBJ1-2, the V gene TRBV28, with a tentative D call TRBD1 (5 bases). The CDR3 covers 15 residues. Trimming pared 5 bases from V and 4 bases from J, leaving 17 bases between. CDR1 is MDHEN, CDR2 SYDVKM, per germline. The CDR3 loop is CASSPQMGPTYGYTF. The DNA for the CDR3 is TGTGCCAGCAGTCCCCAGATGGGGCCAACCTATGGCTACACCTTC.

This chain joins TRBV15 and TRBJ2-1; D possibly corresponds to TRBD1 (7 bases). The V gene's germline CDR1 is LNHNV and CDR2 YYDKDF (reference sequence). Between the trimmed V and J ends, which lost 1 base and 7 bases, there was a span of 20 bases. CDR3 size: 17 residues. CDR3: CATSRGRMQGGRNEQFF. CDR3 nucleotide sequence: TGTGCCACCAGCAGAGGAAGGATGCAGGGGGGAAGGAATGAGCAGTTCTTC. Combining the CDR3 with reference TRBV15 and TRBJ2-1 gives the whole variable domain DAMVIQNPRYQVTQFGKPVTLSCSQTLNHNVMYWYQQKSSQAPKLLFHYYDKDFNNEADTPDNFQSRRPNTSFCFLDIRSPGLGDTAMYLCATSRGRMQGGRNEQFFGPGTRLTVL.

The chain combines TRBV7-2 with TRBJ2-7; D might be TRBD1 (6 bases). The CDR3 runs 15 residues. Germline values: CDR1 SGHTA, CDR2 FQGNSA. Trimming took 2 bases from V and 6 from J, leaving 17 bases between them. For the CDR3, the DNA is TGTGCCAGCAGCTTATCCTGGGGGCTCAAGGTCGAGCAGTACTTC. As protein: CASSLSWGLKVEQYF.

V usage is TRBV2 and J usage is TRBJ1-2, with D uncertain. CDR3 size: 13 residues. The V gene lost 2 bases and the J gene lost 5 bases, with 9 bases spanning the gap. Germline V gives CDR1 SNHLY, CDR2 FYNNEI. CDR3 amino acids: CASSEQVGYGYTF. In DNA, the CDR3 is TGTGCCAGCAGTGAACAGGTCGGTTATGGCTACACCTTC. The whole variable domain, remainder taken from reference TRBV2 and TRBJ1-2, is EPEVTQTPSHQVTQMGQEVILRCVPISNHLYFYWYRQILGQKVEFLVSFYNNEISEKSEIFDDQFSVERPDGSNFTLKIRSTKLEDSAMYFCASSEQVGYGYTFGSGTRLTVV.

The genes are TRBV7-8 and TRBJ2-1; 9 bases fit TRBD1. Germline lookup yields CDR1 SGHVS and CDR2 FQNEAQ. V lost 8 bases, J lost 4 bases, and 6 bases stayed unmatched. The CDR3 has 14 residues. The CDR3, as DNA: TGTGCCAGCGACACGGGACAGGGTTACAATGAGCAGTTCTTC. Its translation is CASDTGQGYNEQFF.

V and J are TRBV5-1 and TRBJ1-3; 9 bases agree with TRBD1. Trimming cost V 3 bases and J 3 bases; bases outside gene matches: 4. The length of the CDR3 is 15 residues. Germline values: CDR1 SGHRS, CDR2 YFSETQ. CDR3 nucleotide sequence: TGCGCCAGCAGCTGGGGACAGGGCGATGGAAACACCATATATTTT. Its protein is CASSWGQGDGNTIYF.

J is TRBJ1-2 and V is TRBV19; 9 positions agree with TRBD1. CDR1 LNHDA and CDR2 SQIVND come from the germline V gene (reference sequence). The CDR3 loop spans 16 amino acids. V shed 5 bases, J shed 4 bases, and the junction held 11 bases outside the gene matches. CDR3 protein: CASSVRTGTGLYGYTF. The DNA for the CDR3 is TGTGCCAGTAGTGTGCGCACCGGGACAGGGCTCTATGGCTACACCTTC.

The genes are TRBV10-3 and TRBJ2-2; 9 nucleotides line up with TRBD2. This CDR3 is 15 amino acids long. CDR1 and CDR2 (germline): ENHRY, SYGVKD. With 6 bases clipped from V and 7 bases from J, the junction kept 9 bases outside the gene matches. CDR3 region: CAIRPPGLADGELFF. CDR3 sequence (DNA): TGTGCCATCAGGCCTCCGGGACTAGCAGACGGGGAGCTGTTTTTT.

The CDR3 DNA reads TGTGCCAGCAGCCAAATGACAGGGGGCGCGGGAGGCTACACCTTC. It translates to CASSQMTGGAGGYTF. The rearrangement uses TRBV9 and TRBJ1-2, with 10 bases fitting TRBD1. Losses at the gene ends were 4 bases for V and 8 bases for J; bases not matched to a gene: 11. There are 15 residues in the CDR3. Germline lookup yields CDR1 SGDLS and CDR2 YYNGEE.

The chain joins TRBV29-1 to TRBJ1-1, with D maybe TRBD1 (6 bases). This CDR3 has 13 amino acids. Deletions cut 2 bases from V and 6 bases from J, with 13 bases between. Per the germline V gene, CDR1 is SQVTM and CDR2 is ANQGSEA. CDR3 region: CSVEWGRGAEAFF. The CDR3 region has the DNA TGCAGCGTTGAATGGGGGAGGGGGGCTGAAGCTTTCTTT.

This chain links TRBV3-1 (or the pseudogene TRBV3-2) with TRBJ2-1; D perhaps matches TRBD2 (5 bases). Germline CDR1 reads LGHDT; CDR2 reads YNNKEL (reference sequence). V lost 1 base and J 8 bases, leaving 12 bases between the germline ends. The CDR3 spans 14 residues. The CDR3 here is CASSQALRRDEQFF. CDR3 DNA sequence: TGTGCCAGCAGCCAAGCTCTCAGGCGGGATGAGCAGTTCTTC.

The chain combines TRBV9 with TRBJ2-2; D perhaps matches TRBD2 (7 bases). The V end lost 0 bases, the J end lost 6 bases, and 9 bases lay between the germline ends. The germline CDR1 and CDR2 sequences are SGDLS and YYNGEE. This CDR3 has 14 residues. The CDR3 sequence: CASSVVGGPGELFF. The CDR3 nucleotides are TGTGCCAGCAGCGTAGTCGGGGGGCCCGGGGAGCTGTTTTTT.

This sequence joins TRBV19 and TRBJ2-3; D is perhaps TRBD2 (6 bases). Trimming cost V 5 bases and J 7 bases, with 25 bases left between them. This CDR3 is built from 17 residues. Germline lookup yields CDR1 LNHDA and CDR2 SQIVND (reference sequence). CDR3 sequence reads: CASSVSGSSPGTYTQYF. The CDR3 DNA sequence: TGTGCCAGTAGTGTCTCAGGTTCAAGCCCCGGGACTTATACGCAGTATTTT.

The V and J genes are TRBV2 and TRBJ1-5; D gene unclear. This CDR3 contains 14 residues. Trimming cost V 5 bases and J 7 bases, with 15 bases left between them. Germline V gene sequence: CDR1 SNHLY, CDR2 FYNNEI. DNA for the CDR3: TGTGCCAGCAGTATCTCAGGTGGTGAACAGCCCCAGCATTTT. This translates into CASSISGGEQPQHF.

In its sample, this clone was seen once. Here the CDR3 DNA reads TGTGCCAGCAGTGATGGGGGGTCCCACAATGAGCAGTTCTTC. Its protein is CASSDGGSHNEQFF. V gene TRBV6-4 combines with J gene TRBJ2-1, with a tentative D call TRBD2 (6 bases). The germline gives CDR1 MRHNA, CDR2 SNTAGT. The CDR3 length is 14 residues. V lost 3 bases and J lost 5, with 11 bases in between.

The rearrangement uses TRBV9 and TRBJ2-7, with 9 bases aligning to TRBD1. The trim removed 3 bases at V and 6 bases at J, leaving 10 bases unmatched. Germline lookup yields CDR1 SGDLS and CDR2 YYNGEE. The CDR3 runs to 15 residues. The CDR3 spells CASSEGTGISGEQYF. The CDR3 bases are TGTGCCAGCAGCGAGGGGACAGGGATCTCGGGCGAGCAGTACTTC.

CDR3 nucleotide sequence: TGCGCCAGCAGCTTAAACAGGGGGCCCTTATTTGGCTACACCTTC. Its translation is CASSLNRGPLFGYTF. This chain uses TRBV5-1 with TRBJ1-2; 9 bases fit TRBD1. Germline lookup yields CDR1 SGHRS and CDR2 YFSETQ. The junction had 9 bases not matched to a gene; V was cut back by 2 bases and J by 7 bases. This CDR3 has 15 amino acids.

V usage is TRBV7-9 and J usage is TRBJ2-4, with 8 bases fitting TRBD2. The junction had 13 bases not matched to a gene; V was cut back by 5 bases and J by 1 base. Germline CDR1 is SEHNR and CDR2 is FQNEAQ (reference sequence). The CDR3 extends over 18 amino acids. The CDR3 nucleotides are TGTGCCAGCAGCGGGCTATTAGCGGGGAGTCGTGCCAAAAACATTCAGTACTTC. It translates to CASSGLLAGSRAKNIQYF.

This clone occurred once. The V gene is TRBV12-3 or TRBV12-4, the J gene TRBJ2-7; tentative D call: TRBD1 (5 bases). The V end was cut by 5 bases, the J end by 3 bases, with 11 bases between. This CDR3 contains 13 residues. This CDR3 is CASSPGHHYEQYF. The CDR3 bases are TGTGCCAGCAGTCCCGGACACCACTACGAGCAGTACTTC.

This sequence joins TRBV29-1 and TRBJ2-7; possibly TRBD1 for D (6 bases). V was shortened by 1 base and J by 6 bases, with 19 bases between the two germline ends. Germline CDR1 is SQVTM and CDR2 is ANQGSEA. This CDR3 has 15 residues. Written as DNA, the CDR3 is TGCAGCGTTGAAGCCTCGGGACACACTATGAGCGAGCAGTACTTC. Translating gives CSVEASGHTMSEQYF.

The chain joins TRBV29-1 to TRBJ2-2; 8 nucleotides align to TRBD1. Trimming removed 4 bases from V and 7 bases from J; junction bases left unmatched: 5. Per germline, CDR1 SQVTM and CDR2 ANQGSEA. This CDR3 is built from 13 residues. The CDR3 protein is CSVVGTGNGELFF. In nucleotides, the CDR3 is TGCAGCGTTGTAGGGACAGGCAACGGGGAGCTGTTTTTT.

The chain uses TRBV4-1 and TRBJ1-6, with D hard to call. The CDR3 covers 17 residues. Trimming left V 0 bases short and J 0 bases short, with 9 bases between. Per the germline V gene, CDR1 is MGHRA and CDR2 is YSYEKL. CDR3: CASSQDRGSSYNSPLHF. The CDR3 DNA sequence: TGCGCCAGCAGCCAAGATCGCGGGAGCTCCTATAATTCACCCCTCCACTTT.

The rearrangement joins TRBV28 to TRBJ1-1, with TRBD1 identical over 8 bases. The V gene end was trimmed by 7 bases and the J gene end by 4 bases; junction bases not matched to a gene: 11. Germline CDR1 and CDR2: MDHEN and SYDVKM. The CDR3 extends over 15 amino acids. CDR3 in amino acids: CASTAQGVWGTEAFF. CDR3 nucleotide sequence: TGTGCCAGCACCGCACAGGGGGTTTGGGGCACTGAAGCTTTCTTT.

This chain uses TRBV5-1 with TRBJ2-5, with D possibly TRBD2 on 7 matching bases. CDR1 and CDR2 (germline): SGHRS, YFSETQ. With 6 bases removed from V and 5 bases from J, the gap between germline ends came to 17 bases. This CDR3 spans 14 amino acids. The CDR3: CASTPPGGGETQYF. The CDR3 DNA reads TGCGCCAGCACCCCTCCGGGGGGCGGGGAGACCCAGTACTTC.